This is a list of T cell receptor beta chains from one sample in a study of spatial heterogeneity in lung cancer. TCRdb processed the 5' RACE reads anew with MiXCR; each CDR3 protein has one entry. The sample carries over 15,000 distinct CDR3 sequences, roughly 5.7% recorded once. The sample consisted of lung tumor tissue, taken at surgery. The receptors were gathered from a male donor with early-stage non-small cell lung cancer. The CDR3 runs from the conserved cysteine through the conserved F or W. Each record gives: clone size, J gene, D gene, V gene, CDR3 DNA, CDR3 protein. A D gene is named only where the DNA matches it firmly. Expanded clones get a size class; other rows say once, few or many, or leave the size out.

many,TRBJ2-6,NA,TRBV5-1,TGCGCCAGCAGCTTTTCGGGAGGGGCCAACGTCCTGACTTTC,CASSFSGGANVLTF
NA,TRBJ1-5,NA,TRBV18,TGTGCCAGCTCCACCACAGGCGACGGTAATCAGCCCCAGCATTTT,CASSTTGDGNQPQHF
NA,TRBJ2-1,NA,TRBV5-6,TGTGCCAGCAGCAGGCATTGGGTTGTCAATGAGCAGTTCTTC,CASSRHWVVNEQFF
many,TRBJ2-2,TRBD2,TRBV6-1,TGTGCCAGCAGTGCCTCCTACATACCCCGACTAGCGGGAGTGGTCGGGGAGCTGTTTTTT,CASSASYIPRLAGVVGELFF
few,TRBJ2-7,TRBD1,TRBV12-3/TRBV12-4,TGTGCCAGCAGTCCGGGACAGGGAGAAAGCGAGCAGTACTTC,CASSPGQGESEQYF
many,TRBJ1-1,TRBD1,TRBV12-3/TRBV12-4,TGTGCCAGCAGTTCCGGACAGGGTAGGACTGAAGCTTTCTTT,CASSSGQGRTEAFF
many,TRBJ2-5,NA,TRBV7-2,TGTGCCAGCAGCTTTGATGGGGGGACCCAGTACTTC,CASSFDGGTQYF
many,TRBJ2-3,NA,TRBV5-1,TGCGCCAGCAGCTTGTGGGGAGATGATACGCAGTATTTT,CASSLWGDDTQYF
many,TRBJ1-5,NA,TRBV6-6,TGTGCCAGCAGTTACTCGCCGACAGGCGGCCAGCCCCAGCATTTT,CASSYSPTGGQPQHF
many,TRBJ1-1,NA,TRBV2,TGTGCCAGCAGTGCCAATTGGGGGACTGAAGCTTTCTTT,CASSANWGTEAFF
many,TRBJ1-1,NA,TRBV4-3,TGCGCCAGCAGCCAAGTCGCCAGGAGTGACCCTGAAGCTTTCTTT,CASSQVARSDPEAFF
NA,TRBJ2-5,NA,TRBV3-1,TGTGCCAGCAGCCACAGGGAAGAGACCCAGTACTTC,CASSHREETQYF
few,TRBJ1-1,NA,TRBV7-2,TGTGCCAGCAGCACTCGCAGGGGAGACACTGAAGCTTTCTTT,CASSTRRGDTEAFF
many,TRBJ1-2,NA,TRBV7-2,TGTGCCAGCAGCTTAGGAGGTTTACAGTCCTATGGCTACACCTTC,CASSLGGLQSYGYTF
many,TRBJ2-2,TRBD1,TRBV6-2/TRBV6-3,TGTGCCAGCAGTTACTCGGAACAGGGGGCGACCGGGGAGCTGTTTTTT,CASSYSEQGATGELFF